A single sample is the source of the 27 T cell receptor beta chains below, sequenced in a study of control samples from healthy donors and cancer patients. The table came from immunoSEQ multiplex PCR; TCRdb's copy has only in-frame clones and leaves some out. The sample has about 130,000 clones; more than 90% are singletons. Source material: blood. Receptors were obtained from a man aged 18 to 29 in good health.

This chain connects TRBV6-6 to TRBJ1-2; no clear D. In germline, CDR1 is MNHNY, CDR2 SVGAGI (reference sequence). V was shortened by 6 bases and J by 3 bases, with 23 bases between the two germline ends. The CDR3 is 17 residues long. CDR3 loop: CASRRGSGANPHYGYTF. The CDR3 region has the DNA TGTGCCAGCAGGCGAGGGTCCGGCGCTAACCCACACTATGGCTACACCTTC.

V is TRBV29-1 and J is TRBJ1-6; TRBD1 aligns across 9 bases. This CDR3 is built from 13 residues. CDR1 is SQVTM and CDR2 is ANQGSEA in the germline V gene. The ends lost 7 bases at V and 5 bases at J; junction bases unmatched: 3. The CDR3: CSARDRDNSPLHF. CDR3 nucleotide sequence: TGCAGCGCTAGGGACAGGGATAATTCACCCCTCCACTTT.

The rearrangement uses TRBV6-1 and TRBJ2-3; D may be TRBD1 (5 bases). Trimming pared 3 bases from V and 0 bases from J, leaving 10 bases between. Germline CDR1 reads MNHNS; CDR2 reads SASEGT. This CDR3 contains 15 residues. The CDR3 DNA sequence: TGTGCCAGCAGTGATGGACACTCTAGCACAGATACGCAGTATTTT. Amino acids: CASSDGHSSTDTQYF.

The rearrangement links TRBV9 to TRBJ2-1, with D perhaps TRBD2 (5 bases). Germline V gene sequence: CDR1 SGDLS, CDR2 YYNGEE. V shed 8 bases and J shed 12 bases, with 9 bases lying between them. This CDR3 region has 9 residues. CDR3 sequence reads: CASGEGQFF. CDR3 DNA sequence: TGTGCCAGTGGCGAGGGGCAGTTCTTC.

This sequence joins TRBV5-4 and TRBJ2-7; 7 bases are shared with TRBD1. This CDR3 has 14 residues. The ends lost 3 bases at V and 2 bases at J; junction bases unmatched: 5. Germline CDR1 reads SGHNT; CDR2 reads YYREEE (reference sequence). CDR3 region: CASSSPTGTYEQYF. The CDR3 DNA is TGTGCCAGCAGCTCCCCGACAGGGACCTACGAGCAGTACTTC.

The chain links TRBV5-4 to TRBJ2-7, with 9 positions matching TRBD1. The CDR3 loop spans 15 amino acids. J gave up 2 bases and V 2 bases, and 5 bases lay outside the gene matches. The germline V gene encodes CDR1 SGHNT and CDR2 YYREEE (reference sequence). CDR3 bases: TGTGCCAGCAGCTTACCGGGACAGGGTGCCTACGAGCAGTACTTC. Protein: CASSLPGQGAYEQYF. Full variable domain (outside the CDR3, taken from reference TRBV5-4 and TRBJ2-7): ETGVTQSPTHLIKTRGQQVTLRCSSQSGHNTVSWYQQALGQGPQFIFQYYREEENGRGNFPPRFSGLQFPNYSSELNVNALELDDSALYLCASSLPGQGAYEQYFGPGTRLTVT.

The rearrangement uses TRBV5-1 and TRBJ1-3, with 7 bases fitting TRBD1. J lost 3 bases, V lost 0 bases, and 6 bases had no gene match. Germline assignment: CDR1 SGHRS and CDR2 YFSETQ. The CDR3 runs 16 residues. CDR3 coding DNA: TGCGCCAGCAGCTTGGAGGGGGCCGAGTTTGGAAACACCATATATTTT. Its translation is CASSLEGAEFGNTIYF.

The V and J genes are TRBV3-1 (or the pseudogene TRBV3-2) and TRBJ2-2; the D is unclear. The V end lost 1 base, the J end lost 6 bases, and 6 bases lay between the germline ends. This CDR3 is 13 amino acids long. Germline V lookup: CDR1 LGHDT, CDR2 YNNKEL (reference sequence). CDR3: CASSQGPSGELFF. CDR3 sequence (DNA): TGTGCCAGCAGCCAAGGGCCCTCCGGGGAGCTGTTTTTT.

The V call is TRBV7-9, the J call TRBJ1-2; D gene uncertain. This CDR3 is built from 14 residues. Germline-derived CDR1 and CDR2 are SEHNR and FQNEAQ (reference sequence). Trimming stripped 5 bases from V and 5 bases from J, with 15 bases between. Here the CDR3 DNA reads TGTGCCAGCAGCCGTCCTGACGGAGGGTATGGCTACACCTTC. Its protein product is CASSRPDGGYGYTF.

V usage is TRBV24-1 and J usage is TRBJ2-5, with D perhaps matching TRBD1 (5 bases). The germline CDR1 and CDR2 sequences are KGHDR and SFDVKD. With 7 bases removed from V and 3 bases from J, the gap between germline ends came to 11 bases. The CDR3 loop spans 13 amino acids. The CDR3 DNA is TGTGCCACCAGAGCAGGGAACGAAGAGACCCAGTACTTC. Its protein is CATRAGNEETQYF.

This clone was seen a few times. This rearrangement joins TRBV6-5 to TRBJ1-2; a weak D match, TRBD1 (5 bases). The germline V gene has CDR1 MNHEY and CDR2 SVGAGI. The CDR3 loop spans 13 amino acids. The V gene lost 10 bases and the J gene lost 4 bases, with 16 bases spanning the gap. The CDR3 loop is CATTRGFGYGYTF. DNA for the CDR3: TGTGCCACCACCCGGGGGTTCGGCTATGGCTACACCTTC.

The chain recombines TRBV3-1 (or the pseudogene TRBV3-2) with TRBJ1-5, with TRBD1 as a possible D gene (5 bases). The CDR3 is 14 amino acids. CDR1 and CDR2 from the germline V gene are LGHDT and YNNKEL (reference sequence). Trimming took 1 base from V and 9 from J, leaving 13 bases between them. The CDR3 coding sequence is TGTGCCAGCAGCCAAGGCAGACAGTATCGGCCCCAGCATTTT. Translated: CASSQGRQYRPQHF.

The CDR3 sequence: CATQTGRTEAFF. In DNA form, the CDR3 reads TGTGCCACGCAAACAGGGAGGACTGAAGCTTTCTTT. The gene calls are TRBV10-3 and TRBJ1-1, with a possible D match to TRBD1 (6 bases). Germline loops: CDR1 ENHRY, CDR2 SYGVKD. The CDR3 sequence is 12 residues long. Between the trimmed V and J ends, which lost 10 bases and 5 bases, there was a span of 14 bases.

The rearrangement links TRBV21-1 to TRBJ2-7. TRBV21-1 is reported as a pseudogene. CDR3 length equals 16 residues. This CDR3 reads CASSKVGRTFSYEQYF. The CDR3 coding sequence is TGTGCCAGCAGCAAAGTAGGCCGAACCTTCTCCTACGAGCAGTACTTC.

This chain links TRBV13 with TRBJ2-2; 11 bases are shared with TRBD1. Trimming cost V 3 bases and J 6 bases; bases outside gene matches: 6. This CDR3 has 16 amino acids. The germline gives CDR1 PRHDT, CDR2 FYEKMQ (reference sequence). CDR3 DNA sequence: TGTGCCAGCAGCTTCCGGACAGGGGGCTTGCCCGGGGAGCTGTTTTTT. Protein product: CASSFRTGGLPGELFF.

The chain links TRBV11-3 to TRBJ1-4; the match to TRBD1 covers 7 bases. After removal of 9 bases from V and 6 bases from J, the junction contained 16 bases not matched to a gene. The CDR3 is 16 residues long. In germline, CDR1 is SGHNT, CDR2 YENEEA. DNA of the CDR3: TGTGCCAGGGGGAGGGGGCAGAAAAAATTGGATGAAAAACTGTTTTTT. Translating it yields CARGRGQKKLDEKLFF. The complete variable domain, with remaining parts taken from reference TRBV11-3 and TRBJ1-4, reads EAGVVQSPRYKIIEKKQPVAFWCNPISGHNTLYWYLQNLGQGPELLIRYENEEAVDDSQLPKDRFSAERLKGVDSTLKIQPAELGDSAVYLCARGRGQKKLDEKLFFGSGTQLSVL.

This clone was observed once. The chain is built from TRBV4-1 and TRBJ2-4; 11 positions agree with TRBD2. V shed 3 bases and J 0 bases; nucleotides not matched to a gene: 4. This CDR3 contains 17 residues. The germline V gene has CDR1 MGHRA and CDR2 YSYEKL. Written as DNA, the CDR3 is TGCGCCAGCAGCCAGCCACTAGCGGGGGTAGCCAAAAACATTCAGTACTTC. It codes for CASSQPLAGVAKNIQYF.

The chain uses TRBV24-1 and TRBJ2-3, with TRBD1 as a possible D gene (5 bases). The CDR3 sequence is 13 residues long. Looked up from germline, CDR1 is KGHDR and CDR2 is SFDVKD. V shed 4 bases and J shed 4 bases, with 8 bases lying between them. The CDR3 is CATSEGVSDTQYF. Here the CDR3 DNA reads TGTGCCACCAGTGAAGGGGTCTCAGATACGCAGTATTTT.

The chain combines TRBV5-4 with TRBJ2-5; 10 bases are a match to TRBD1. V shed 5 bases and J 5 bases; nucleotides not matched to a gene: 6. The germline V gene has CDR1 SGHNT and CDR2 YYREEE (reference sequence). CDR3 length: 14 amino acids. CDR3 bases: TGTGCCAGCAGGGACAGGGGGATTATGGAGACCCAGTACTTC. Its translation is CASRDRGIMETQYF.

The chain is built from TRBV19 and TRBJ1-3, with D uncertain. The germline V gene encodes CDR1 LNHDA and CDR2 SQIVND (reference sequence). The CDR3 loop spans 15 amino acids. Trimming took off 3 bases at V and 0 bases at J, with 9 bases between the two ends. The CDR3 region is CASSISLSSGNTIYF. CDR3 coding DNA: TGTGCCAGTAGTATCAGTCTAAGCTCTGGAAACACCATATATTTT.

The chain combines TRBV2 with TRBJ1-1; TRBD1 agrees at 9 bases. The trim removed 6 bases at V and 1 base at J, leaving 6 bases unmatched. The CDR3 is 15 residues long. Germline CDR1 reads SNHLY; CDR2 reads FYNNEI. CDR3 in amino acids: CASRQWTGENTEAFF. The CDR3 DNA sequence: TGTGCCAGCAGACAATGGACAGGGGAGAACACTGAAGCTTTCTTT.

This chain uses TRBV29-1 with TRBJ2-1; the match to TRBD2 covers 9 bases. The germline V gene encodes CDR1 SQVTM and CDR2 ANQGSEA. The CDR3 has 14 residues. Unmatched junction bases numbered 9, after V lost 6 bases and J lost 6 bases. CDR3 protein: CSVGAGGLPNEQFF. In nucleotides, the CDR3 is TGCAGCGTGGGGGCGGGGGGGCTACCCAATGAGCAGTTCTTC.

This chain joins TRBV6-5 and TRBJ1-1; 8 nucleotides match TRBD1. The CDR3 loop spans 15 amino acids. Germline V gene sequence: CDR1 MNHEY, CDR2 SVGAGI. The ends lost 4 bases at V and 4 bases at J; junction bases unmatched: 8. The CDR3 region is CASSFRGQGGTEAFF. The CDR3 DNA follows: TGTGCCAGCAGTTTCCGCGGACAGGGCGGCACTGAAGCTTTCTTT.

The chain joins TRBV2 to TRBJ1-1; D might be TRBD1 (5 bases). Germline V gives CDR1 SNHLY, CDR2 FYNNEI. The V and J ends lost 7 bases and 1 base respectively, with 22 bases between them. The CDR3 is made up of 17 amino acids. The CDR3 loop reads CASTQVTGAWANTEAFF. For the CDR3, the DNA is TGTGCCAGCACTCAAGTTACAGGCGCTTGGGCGAACACTGAAGCTTTCTTT.

The J gene is TRBJ2-3, the V gene TRBV12-5; D is uncertain. This CDR3 contains 17 residues. Germline loops: CDR1 LGHNT, CDR2 FRNRAP. Trimming pared 2 bases from V and 2 bases from J, leaving 17 bases between. CDR3 protein: CASGLITLLLTTDTQYF. DNA of the CDR3: TGTGCTAGTGGTTTGATAACACTCCTCCTAACCACAGATACGCAGTATTTT.

The chain joins TRBV7-3 to TRBJ2-3; D is possibly TRBD2 (5 bases). The CDR3 totals 13 residues. Germline CDR1 is SGHTA and CDR2 is FQGTGA. V lost 5 bases, J lost 4 bases, and 10 bases lay in between. CDR3 in amino acids: CASSPEGADTQYF. CDR3 DNA: TGTGCCAGCAGCCCAGAGGGCGCAGATACGCAGTATTTT.

The rearrangement uses TRBV5-5 and TRBJ1-1; TRBD1 might be the D (6 bases). Per the germline V gene, CDR1 is SGHKS and CDR2 is YYEKEE (reference sequence). This CDR3 has 15 residues. Trimming took off 4 bases at V and 3 bases at J, with 16 bases between the two ends. The CDR3 coding sequence is TGTGCCAGCAGCCTCCTGGGACATTCGCACACTGAAGCTTTCTTT. Translating gives CASSLLGHSHTEAFF.